This TCR beta chain was profiled in a study of T cell changes during pregnancy in multiple sclerosis. The germline V gene encodes CDR1 LNHDA and CDR2 SQIVND (reference sequence). V lost 4 bases to trimming and J lost 4 bases; unmatched junction nucleotides: 14. CDR3 length equals 17 residues. Sequenced by immunoSEQ multiplex PCR; TCRdb stores in-frame clones only, minus some. The repertoire holds approximately 100,000 clones, with 92% as singletons. The TCR comes from a female donor with multiple sclerosis, enrolled in a pregnancy study. This sequence joins TRBV19 and TRBJ1-2; 8 positions match TRBD1. Sample: peripheral blood, taken after pregnancy. The CDR3 DNA is TGTGCCAGTAGTAAGGGGCTTTCAGGGGGCGACTTCTATGGCTACACCTTC. It specifies CASSKGLSGGDFYGYTF. Drawing the rest from reference TRBV19 and TRBJ1-2, the complete variable domain is DGGITQSPKYLFRKEGQNVTLSCEQNLNHDAMYWYRQDPGQGLRLIYYSQIVNDFQKGDIAEGYSVSREKKESFPLTVTSAQKNPTAFYLCASSKGLSGGDFYGYTFGSGTRLTVV.